This T cell receptor beta chain was recorded in a study of OX40 agonist ivuxolimab in advanced cancers. Whole-study context: A mean age of 60 years, range 23 to 79, was recorded, and 80% to 90% were male.

TCRdb's table, derived via immunoSEQ multiplex PCR, lists solely in-frame clones and lacks some. The top ten clones hold less than 5% of a sample with roughly 56,000 clones, roughly 80% of them seen once. The CDR3 loop spans 14 amino acids. Germline CDR1 SEHNR, CDR2 FQNEAQ (reference sequence). V shed 4 bases and J 2 bases; nucleotides not matched to a gene: 2. Enrollment shut out patients with autoimmune disease history or systemic immunosuppression. This receptor was identified in an adult with an advanced solid tumor such as melanoma, head and neck, liver or kidney cancer. The sample here was CD4+ or CD8+ T cells sorted from blood, taken in a trial of the OX40 agonist ivuxolimab. This chain connects TRBV7-9 to TRBJ2-7; 10 bases align to TRBD2. The CDR3 DNA follows: TGTGCCAGCAGCTCGAGCGGGGGGGCCTACGAGCAGTACTTC. The encoded protein is CASSSSGGAYEQYF.